The 5 T cell receptor beta chains below all came from one sample that was sequenced in a study of T-cell reconstitution after alpha-beta-depleted transplantation in children. Unique molecular identifiers were incorporated when the TCRbeta library was constructed. TCRdb independently ran MiXCR on the PCR reads; one entry per CDR3 protein. The table includes almost 500,000 distinct CDR3 sequences, around 12% detected once. The sequences come from PBMCs from the stem cell graft donor, collected from the stem cell graft. The receptors stem from a human donor who donated a stem cell graft to a child with combined immunodeficiency.

This clonotype was seen a handful of times. The genes are TRBV11-3 and TRBJ2-1; the match to TRBD2 covers 8 bases. Looked up from germline, CDR1 is SGHNT and CDR2 is YENEEA. This CDR3 spans 15 amino acids. V shed 5 bases and J 9 bases; nucleotides not matched to a gene: 12. The CDR3 is CASSPSGTSDSEQFF. The CDR3, as DNA: TGTGCCAGCAGCCCTTCCGGGACTAGTGACTCTGAGCAGTTCTTC. The full variable domain, rest sourced from reference TRBV11-3 and TRBJ2-1, is EAGVVQSPRYKIIEKKQPVAFWCNPISGHNTLYWYLQNLGQGPELLIRYENEEAVDDSQLPKDRFSAERLKGVDSTLKIQPAELGDSAVYLCASSPSGTSDSEQFFGPGTRLTVL.

The V gene is TRBV7-2, the J gene TRBJ2-1; 12 bases fit TRBD2. This CDR3 contains 15 residues. Germline V gene sequence: CDR1 SGHTA, CDR2 FQGNSA. Losses at the gene ends were 5 bases for V and 8 bases for J; bases not matched to a gene: 7. The CDR3 loop reads CASSRGLAGLDEQFF. In nucleotides, the CDR3 is TGTGCCAGCAGCCGCGGACTAGCGGGACTGGATGAGCAGTTCTTC.

There are a few counts of this clonotype. The V call is TRBV29-1, the J call TRBJ1-1; possible D gene TRBD1, 6 bases. There are 14 residues in the CDR3. Trimming left V 0 bases short and J 6 bases short, with 14 bases between. The germline V gene encodes CDR1 SQVTM and CDR2 ANQGSEA. The CDR3 protein is CSVEDTGRSPEAFF. CDR3 bases: TGCAGCGTTGAAGATACAGGGAGGAGCCCTGAAGCTTTCTTT.

This clonotype was observed a few times. The V and J genes are TRBV6-1 and TRBJ1-1, with unresolved D. Germline V lookup: CDR1 MNHNS, CDR2 SASEGT. V lost 0 bases and J 0 bases, leaving 11 bases between the germline ends. The CDR3 length is 16 residues. The CDR3 nucleotides read TGTGCCAGCAGTGAAGCAAGTCGGCGGATGAACACTGAAGCTTTCTTT. Its translation: CASSEASRRMNTEAFF.

This clonotype was detected only a few times. V gene TRBV4-2 combines with J gene TRBJ1-6, with D unresolved. The CDR3 runs 13 residues. Deletions cut 0 bases from V and 8 bases from J, with 5 bases between. From germline, CDR1 is LGHNA and CDR2 YNFKEQ. DNA of the CDR3: TGTGCCAGCAGCCAAGACTCATATTCACCCCTCCACTTT. Translated, it gives CASSQDSYSPLHF.